Following are 15 T cell receptor beta chains from one sample sequenced in a study of technical replicates of blood from a few donors. The protocol was immunoSEQ multiplex PCR, while the TCRdb copy is restricted to in-frame clones and leaves out a portion. The sample holds around 80,000 clones, approximately 91% seen once. Sequencing was carried out using T cells isolated from PBMCs. Source of these receptors: a human donor in good health.

V usage is TRBV6-5 and J usage is TRBJ1-1; D is ambiguous. From germline, CDR1 is MNHEY and CDR2 SVGAGI. The CDR3 consists of 11 residues. Trimming took off 4 bases at V and 8 bases at J, with 8 bases between the two ends. The CDR3 bases are TGTGCCAGCAGTTCTCTCGCGGAAGCTTTCTTT. Translation gives CASSSLAEAFF.

J is TRBJ2-1 and V is TRBV20-1; D uncertain. Between the trimmed V and J ends, which lost 3 bases and 9 bases, there was a span of 6 bases. The CDR3 extends over 10 amino acids. Germline loops: CDR1 DFQATT, CDR2 SNEGSKA (reference sequence). In nucleotides, the CDR3 is TGCAGTGCTAGTGTAGTTGAGCAGTTCTTC. Its translation: CSASVVEQFF.

The chain combines TRBV19 with TRBJ1-1; unclear D gene. Germline CDR1 reads LNHDA; CDR2 reads SQIVND (reference sequence). V lost 6 bases and J lost 1, with 12 bases in between. This CDR3 spans 14 amino acids. Here the CDR3 DNA reads TGTGCCAGTAGCCTACGACGGGAGAACACTGAAGCTTTCTTT. Amino acids: CASSLRRENTEAFF.

The rearrangement uses TRBV5-4 and TRBJ1-2; D may be TRBD1 (6 bases). The germline gives CDR1 SGHNT, CDR2 YYREEE (reference sequence). The CDR3 loop spans 15 amino acids. Trimming pared 3 bases from V and 1 base from J, leaving 13 bases between. The CDR3 nucleotides are TGTGCCAGCAGCTACCCGGGACATATTAACTATGGCTACACCTTC. Its translation is CASSYPGHINYGYTF.

This chain links TRBV30 with TRBJ2-7, with TRBD2 matching over 7 bases. The CDR3 spans 17 residues. The germline V gene has CDR1 GTSNPN and CDR2 SVGIG (reference sequence). The J segment lost 7 bases and the V segment lost 4 bases, leaving 22 bases of the junction unmatched. CDR3 in amino acids: CAWITPRLLAGVGEQYF. The DNA of the CDR3 is TGTGCCTGGATCACACCCCGACTATTGGCGGGAGTGGGTGAGCAGTACTTC.

The chain uses TRBV13 and TRBJ1-3; the D gene is possibly TRBD1 (6 bases). The CDR3 is made up of 15 amino acids. V lost 5 bases, J lost 4 bases, and 15 bases lay in between. Germline CDR1 reads PRHDT; CDR2 reads FYEKMQ (reference sequence). CDR3 DNA sequence: TGTGCCAGCAGCAAAACAGGGCTTCGAGGAAACACCATATATTTT. Translating it yields CASSKTGLRGNTIYF. The whole variable domain, filled in from reference TRBV13 and TRBJ1-3, reads AAGVIQSPRHLIKEKRETATLKCYPIPRHDTVYWYQQGPGQDPQFLISFYEKMQSDKGSIPDRFSAQQFSDYHSELNMSSLELGDSALYFCASSKTGLRGNTIYFGEGSWLTVV.

There are a few counts of this clone. V and J are TRBV7-9 and TRBJ1-1; D is ambiguous. The V end lost 6 bases, the J end lost 0 bases, and 11 bases lay between the germline ends. The CDR3 covers 14 residues. In germline, CDR1 is SEHNR, CDR2 FQNEAQ (reference sequence). In DNA form, the CDR3 reads TGTGCCAGCAGTCAATTTTACATGAACACTGAAGCTTTCTTT. Protein: CASSQFYMNTEAFF.

The CDR3 sequence: CASSETGGLFGYTF. Written as DNA, the CDR3 is TGTGCCAGCAGTGAAACAGGGGGTTTGTTTGGCTACACCTTC. The chain is built from TRBV2 and TRBJ1-2; 8 bases agree with TRBD1. Germline V gene lookup returns CDR1 SNHLY and CDR2 FYNNEI. CDR3 length: 14 residues. V was pared by 2 bases and J by 7 bases, with 6 bases of the junction left unmatched.

V usage is TRBV2 and J usage is TRBJ1-1; the D is unclear. The V gene's germline CDR1 is SNHLY and CDR2 FYNNEI. This CDR3 contains 13 residues. The V end lost 7 bases, the J end lost 1 base, and 10 bases lay between the germline ends. CDR3 nucleotide sequence: TGTGCCAGCAATCTCTATGAGAACACTGAAGCTTTCTTT. This codes for CASNLYENTEAFF.

The rearrangement links TRBV11-1 to TRBJ2-1; 8 nucleotides line up with TRBD2. CDR1 is SGHAT and CDR2 is FQDESV in the germline V gene (reference sequence). This CDR3 is built from 17 residues. V lost 2 bases to trimming and J lost 6 bases; unmatched junction nucleotides: 12. In DNA form, the CDR3 reads TGTGCCAGCAGCTTATTTATTGAGACTAGCGTTCCCAATGAGCAGTTCTTC. Translating gives CASSLFIETSVPNEQFF. Full variable domain (missing parts from reference TRBV11-1 and TRBJ2-1): EAEVAQSPRYKITEKSQAVAFWCDPISGHATLYWYRQILGQGPELLVQFQDESVVDDSQLPKDRFSAERLKGVDSTLKIQPAELGDSAMYLCASSLFIETSVPNEQFFGPGTRLTVL.

The chain carries TRBV27 and TRBJ2-1; 8 bases align to TRBD1. Germline CDR1 reads MNHEY; CDR2 reads SMNVEV (reference sequence). After removal of 3 bases from V and 0 bases from J, the junction contained 4 bases not matched to a gene. The CDR3 contains 16 residues. The CDR3: CASSFPGQVSYNEQFF. The CDR3 nucleotides read TGTGCCAGCAGTTTCCCGGGACAGGTCTCCTACAATGAGCAGTTCTTC.

This rearrangement joins TRBV10-3 to TRBJ1-2, with a possible D match to TRBD1 (5 bases). The germline V and J ends were trimmed by 0 bases and 7 bases, with 12 bases remaining between them. Germline values: CDR1 ENHRY, CDR2 SYGVKD. This CDR3 is built from 14 residues. The DNA of the CDR3 is TGTGCCATCAGTGAGTCGAACATCCAGGGTGGCTACACCTTC. Its translation: CAISESNIQGGYTF.

The gene calls are TRBV29-1 and TRBJ2-7; 10 bases are shared with TRBD1. The trim removed 3 bases at V and 6 bases at J, leaving 5 bases unmatched. Germline V gene lookup returns CDR1 SQVTM and CDR2 ANQGSEA. The CDR3 totals 13 residues. CDR3 sequence (DNA): TGCAGCGTTGATTGGACAGGGGGACGCGAGCAGTACTTC. Translation: CSVDWTGGREQYF.

This sequence joins TRBV4-1 and TRBJ2-7; tentatively, D is TRBD1 (6 bases). Germline-derived CDR1 and CDR2 are MGHRA and YSYEKL. Trimming removed 6 bases at V and 4 bases at J, with 19 bases between. The CDR3 has 15 amino acids. Here the CDR3 reads CASSTKGGKGYEQYF. The CDR3 nucleotides are TGCGCCAGCAGTACGAAAGGGGGTAAGGGATACGAGCAGTACTTC.

The chain joins TRBV6-5 to TRBJ2-2; 7 bases are shared with TRBD1. J gave up 3 bases and V 7 bases, and 5 bases lay outside the gene matches. Germline V gene sequence: CDR1 MNHEY, CDR2 SVGAGI. This CDR3 has 14 residues. The CDR3 loop is CASKFTGDTGELFF. CDR3 DNA sequence: TGTGCCAGCAAATTTACAGGGGACACCGGGGAGCTGTTTTTT.